A single sample gave rise to the 19 T cell receptor beta chains below, sequenced in a study of response to subunit inactivated influenza vaccine listed by TCRdb under 2018. Receptor amplification or capture employed RT-PCR. The instrument given in TCRdb is Illumina HiSeq 2500. TCRdb cleaned the public reads at Q25 with fastp, built clones with MiXCR and kept in-frame beta chains. Entries that share a CDR3 protein sequence are merged under the most common genes and DNA. This sample comprises under 550,000 distinct CDR3 sequences, approximately 6.9% of them detected only once. The ten largest account for around 13% of the sample. Sequenced material: PBMCs from blood, taken less than 30 months after vaccination. These receptors were taken from a man between 50 and 70 years old who received an inactivated influenza vaccine. Donor details come from another sample of the same person, matched by shared clones.

The chain employs TRBV19 and TRBJ1-2, with a tentative D call TRBD1 (5 bases). The CDR3 is 14 amino acids. Germline values: CDR1 LNHDA, CDR2 SQIVND (reference sequence). V was trimmed by 2 bases and J by 4 bases, leaving 11 bases between them. CDR3 in amino acids: CASSITGSVYGYTF. CDR3 DNA: TGTGCCAGTAGTATAACAGGATCAGTCTATGGCTACACCTTC.

The table lists this clonotype with a few counts. The chain is built from TRBV28 and TRBJ2-3; 14 bases map to TRBD2. The CDR3 spans 16 residues. Trimming at V came to 3 bases and at J to 10 bases, leaving 9 bases not matched to a gene. Germline V gene sequence: CDR1 MDHEN, CDR2 SYDVKM. CDR3 DNA: TGTGCCAGCAGTTTGGGACTAGCGGGAGTAGGGGGGTCGCAGTATTTT. This codes for CASSLGLAGVGGSQYF.

V usage is TRBV11-3 and J usage is TRBJ2-2; possibly TRBD1 or TRBD2 for D (5 bases each). V shed 5 bases and J shed 4 bases, with 17 bases lying between them. The germline CDR1 and CDR2 sequences are SGHNT and YENEEA. The CDR3 has 16 residues. Here the CDR3 reads CASSQTRDRGTGELFF. The CDR3 region has the DNA TGTGCCAGCAGCCAAACCAGGGATCGGGGCACCGGGGAGCTGTTTTTT.

The table lists this clonotype with a few counts. V is TRBV20-1 and J is TRBJ2-7, with 10 bases that match TRBD2. CDR3 length equals 15 residues. CDR1 and CDR2 from the germline V gene are DFQATT and SNEGSKA (reference sequence). V was pared by 2 bases and J by 1 base, with 5 bases of the junction left unmatched. The CDR3 region has the DNA TGCAGTGCTAGAACCAAGCGGGAGGGTTCCTACGAGCAGTACTTC. Translated: CSARTKREGSYEQYF.

The rearrangement links TRBV29-1 to TRBJ2-7, with TRBD2 as a possible D gene (6 bases). Germline-derived CDR1 and CDR2 are SQVTM and ANQGSEA. The CDR3 extends over 10 amino acids. The germline V and J ends were trimmed by 5 bases and 5 bases, with 7 bases remaining between them. The CDR3 sequence: CSVWGDEQYF. The CDR3 coding sequence is TGCAGCGTTTGGGGGGACGAGCAGTACTTC.

This clonotype came up a few times. The genes are TRBV5-5 and TRBJ2-7, with D possibly matching TRBD1 (6 bases). The V end lost 3 bases, the J end lost 6 bases, and 19 bases lay between the germline ends. CDR1 is SGHKS, CDR2 YYEKEE, per germline (reference sequence). The CDR3 has 15 amino acids. CDR3 protein: CASSSYRDTGGEQYF. CDR3 sequence (DNA): TGTGCCAGCAGCTCCTACAGGGACACCGGCGGCGAGCAGTACTTC.

This clonotype was detected ten times or more. The chain couples TRBV10-3 to TRBJ2-7, with D perhaps TRBD1 or TRBD2 (5 bases each). The CDR3 consists of 15 residues. Trimming took off 5 bases at V and 3 bases at J, with 17 bases between the two ends. The V gene's germline CDR1 is ENHRY and CDR2 SYGVKD. The CDR3 sequence: CAISWGLRDGYEQYF. The CDR3 bases are TGTGCCATCAGTTGGGGTCTCCGGGACGGCTACGAGCAGTACTTC.

The chain carries TRBV7-2 and TRBJ2-1; 8 bases are shared with TRBD2. This CDR3 comprises 15 residues. The trim removed 5 bases at V and 4 bases at J, leaving 7 bases unmatched. CDR1 is SGHTA, CDR2 FQGNSA, per germline. This CDR3 reads CASSPLSGGYNEQFF. Written as DNA, the CDR3 is TGTGCCAGCAGCCCCCTGAGCGGGGGATACAATGAGCAGTTCTTC.

The sample holds many counts of this clonotype. J is TRBJ2-1 and V is TRBV12-3 or TRBV12-4, with 10 bases lining up with TRBD2. The CDR3 runs 15 residues. Losses at the gene ends were 3 bases for V and 6 bases for J; bases not matched to a gene: 5. The CDR3 nucleotides read TGTGCCAGCAGTTTGGGTCTAGCGGGAGTCAATGAGCAGTTCTTC. Residues: CASSLGLAGVNEQFF.

This clonotype appeared many times. V usage is TRBV6-5 and J usage is TRBJ2-1; 11 bases fit TRBD2. With 3 bases clipped from V and 12 bases from J, the junction kept 4 bases outside the gene matches. CDR1 is MNHEY, CDR2 SVGAGI, per germline. This CDR3 region has 13 residues. Here the CDR3 DNA reads TGTGCCAGCAGTTATCAACTAGCGGGAGTGCAGTTCTTC. Protein sequence: CASSYQLAGVQFF.

The chain carries TRBV7-2 and TRBJ2-5; the match to TRBD2 covers 7 bases. The germline V gene encodes CDR1 SGHTA and CDR2 FQGNSA. V gave up 7 bases and J gave up 5 bases; unmatched junction bases: 13. The CDR3 has 15 residues. DNA of the CDR3: TGTGCCAGCACCCGCTCGGCTAGCGGTGAGGAGACCCAGTACTTC. Its translation: CASTRSASGEETQYF.

In regard to this clonotype: This clone may be a read error of a much larger clone one base away. This chain connects TRBV20-1 to TRBJ2-5; 12 positions match TRBD1. V shed 8 bases, J shed 5 bases, and the junction held 6 bases outside the gene matches. This CDR3 region has 13 residues. CDR1 is DFQATT and CDR2 is SNEGSKA in the germline V gene (reference sequence). CDR3 protein: CSSRDRGRETQYF. The CDR3 DNA sequence: TGCAGTTCCAGGGACAGGGGGCGGGAGACCCAGTACTTC.

This chain connects TRBV12-3 or TRBV12-4 to TRBJ2-5; 10 bases line up with TRBD2. Trimming cost V 8 bases and J 2 bases; bases outside gene matches: 5. This CDR3 spans 14 amino acids. CDR3 amino acids: CASAWTSGQETQYF. The CDR3 nucleotides are TGTGCCAGCGCGTGGACTAGCGGTCAAGAGACCCAGTACTTC.

This clonotype was detected a few times. The J gene is TRBJ1-4, the V gene TRBV12-3 or TRBV12-4; 7 bases line up with TRBD1. This CDR3 has 14 amino acids. Trimming removed 6 bases from V and 6 bases from J; junction bases left unmatched: 7. CDR3 protein: CASRRQGWDEKLFF. CDR3 nucleotide sequence: TGTGCCAGCAGGCGACAGGGTTGGGATGAAAAACTGTTTTTT.

The rearrangement uses TRBV30 and TRBJ2-5; D unclear. Deletions cut 0 bases from V and 2 bases from J, with 16 bases between. Germline values: CDR1 GTSNPN, CDR2 SVGIG (reference sequence). The CDR3 contains 16 residues. The CDR3 DNA reads TGTGCCTGGAGTGTACCTATCTTGGCACTTCAAGAGACCCAGTACTTC. Encoded protein: CAWSVPILALQETQYF.

Many counts were recorded for this clonotype. The chain is built from TRBV7-2 and TRBJ2-7, with TRBD2 identical over 12 bases. The CDR3 loop spans 16 amino acids. Germline trimming cut 5 bases from V and 6 bases from J; bases unmatched to any gene: 11. The germline gives CDR1 SGHTA, CDR2 FQGNSA. CDR3 DNA sequence: TGTGCCAGCAGCACCTCCCGGAGACTAGCGGGAGCCGAGCAGTACTTC. Translating gives CASSTSRRLAGAEQYF.

The sample holds a few counts of this clonotype. The J gene is TRBJ2-1, the V gene TRBV6-1; 11 nucleotides match TRBD1. This CDR3 contains 15 residues. From germline, CDR1 is MNHNS and CDR2 SASEGT. V trimming: 6 bases; J trimming: 8 bases; junction bases outside the gene matches: 9. Here the CDR3 reads CASRRAGQGAHEQFF. The CDR3 bases are TGTGCCAGCAGGCGGGCCGGACAGGGGGCCCATGAGCAGTTCTTC.

The chain has TRBV12-3 or TRBV12-4 and TRBJ1-1; tentative D call: TRBD1 (6 bases). V lost 6 bases and J 5 bases, leaving 13 bases between the germline ends. This CDR3 spans 13 amino acids. CDR3 nucleotides: TGTGCCAGCAGCCAAGGGACATCAACTGAAGCTTTCTTT. Protein product: CASSQGTSTEAFF.

In this sample, this clonotype turned up many times. The V call is TRBV3-1, the J call TRBJ2-3, with TRBD2 matching 7 bases. CDR1 is LGHDT, CDR2 YNNKEL, per germline (reference sequence). V was clipped by 3 bases and J by 1 base; unmatched bases: 4. The CDR3 sequence is 15 residues long. In DNA, the CDR3 is TGTGCCAGCAGCCAGGGGGACTACCGCACAGATACGCAGTATTTT. Translating gives CASSQGDYRTDTQYF.